The entry below gives a single T cell receptor (beta chain) sequence along with its context. The antigen it recognizes is unknown. No base qualities exist here, and no much larger clone lies one base off it. The record originates from a study of blood T cell repertoires in COVID-19 (dated by TCRdb to 2018 to 2020). As for the study more broadly: Samples from collaborators originated in the United States, Italy and Spain and spanned both the acute and convalescent phases of COVID-19. Samples were obtained from the ongoing ImmuneRACE study (first 160 participants) and from approximately 1,200 subjects provided by 6 global collaborators. Subjects who had been exposed to COVID-19, were actively infected with it, or had recovered from it provided the deeply sampled blood TCRbeta repertoires that made up the dataset. Where available, HLA class I and class II types were taken from metadata supplied by the sample provider and were not determined by assay-based typing. Sample metadata almost always included a de-identified subject ID, COVID-19 status, age in years and sex. The material from the prospective study consisted of cDNA or gDNA derived from T cells, B-cell-depleted T cells, or PBMCs. The repertoires were released in a freely available public database intended as a resource for research on the immune response to SARS-CoV-2. General findings and caveats noted by the study authors: How much clinical and demographic metadata was included differed by source and by participant, and the metadata was provided uncurated.

Another Seattle source contributed samples from volunteer blood donors who had recovered from COVID-19. Collaborating institutions collected whole blood in K2EDTA tubes following their own protocols. For TCRbeta analysis, collaborators shipped samples as frozen whole blood, isolated PBMCs, or DNA extracted from either of those sample types. The CDR3 covers 15 residues, taking in both the cysteine and the phenylalanine. The CDR3 DNA has 45 bases and is translated from base 1. V and J are trimmed by 5 bases and 1 base, and the gene matches miss 4 bases of the junction. Taken from the germline V gene, the CDR1 and CDR2 loops are SGHTS and YDEGEE. TCRbeta CDR3 regions were amplified from genomic DNA by means of the immunoSEQ Assay, a bias-controlled multiplex PCR. Per the original workflow: Within the assay, amplification of reference gene primers was used to estimate how many nucleated cells each sample contained. To quantify the absolute abundance of each unique TCRbeta CDR3 rearrangement, sequence reads were collapsed and filtered. For each sample, productive Simpson clonality was calculated by taking the square root of Simpson's diversity index across productive rearrangements. Imported from immuneACCESS, the table was reduced by TCRdb to in-frame sequences with V and J called. These copies leave out some clones; in studies compared against another copy, an unresolved V gene accounts for under half, and the cause of the remainder is not known. V and J calls and clone size are given by that table; D and trimming were obtained from the DNA. This sample comprises around 88,000 clones, around 80% of them detected only once. The ten top clones hold about 8.7% of the sample.

Sequenced sample: peripheral blood. The sequence joins TRBV5-8 to TRBJ2-4; 9 central bases correspond to TRBD1. This receptor was taken from a man aged 45-65 years who had recovered from COVID-19. CDR3 loop: CASSRDRVAKNIQYF. The nucleotide sequence is TGTGCCAGCAGTCGGGACAGGGTGGCCAAAAACATTCAGTACTTC.